This TCR beta chain emerged from a study of vaccination and CD4 T cells after COVID-19. The CDR3 sequence is 16 residues long. Germline V lookup: CDR1 MGHRA, CDR2 YSYEKL. The trim removed 5 bases at V and 0 bases at J, leaving 4 bases unmatched. Time point defined: late sampling 161 to 241 days after vaccination in three convalescent patients. TCRdb re-analysed the PCR reads in MiXCR, keeping a single row per CDR3 protein. The table includes 30,000 or so distinct CDR3 sequences, approximately 49% detected once. The V and J genes are TRBV4-1 and TRBJ2-2; 9 nucleotides agree with TRBD1. The sequence derives from a human donor who had recovered from COVID-19. The sequencing used CD4+ T cells from blood, collected about 7 months after SARS-CoV-2 vaccination. In DNA form, the CDR3 reads TGCGCCAGCAGCGAACAGGGGGCAGCGAACACCGGGGAGCTGTTTTTT. Its translation is CASSEQGAANTGELFF.